A single sample is the source of the 10 T cell receptor beta chains below, sequenced in a study of blood T cell repertoires in COVID-19. The assay was immunoSEQ multiplex PCR, and TCRdb's table has in-frame clones only and misses some. The sample has around 320,000 clones, roughly 91% seen once. Sequenced: peripheral blood. The receptors were sampled from a woman in her twenties or thirties with COVID-19, enrolled during active disease.

This clone was seen only once. The chain couples TRBV21-1 to TRBJ2-7; the table's D call of TRBD1 was not tested on the DNA. TRBV21-1 is a recognized pseudogene. This CDR3 contains 15 residues. The CDR3 region is CASSSRGGPFTEQYF. CDR3 nucleotides: TGTGCCAGCAGCAGCCGAGGGGGTCCCTTTACGGAGCAGTACTTC.

The chain couples TRBV28 to TRBJ1-2; maybe TRBD1 (5 bases). Germline CDR1 MDHEN, CDR2 SYDVKM. This CDR3 is built from 12 residues. Between the trimmed V and J ends, which lost 6 bases and 6 bases, there was a span of 11 bases. The CDR3 nucleotides read TGTGCCAGCAGCCCCCGACAGAATGGCTACACCTTC. Protein sequence: CASSPRQNGYTF.

The count of this clone is one. The chain combines TRBV4-1 with TRBJ1-2; TRBD1 agrees at 7 bases. J gave up 4 bases and V 4 bases, and 6 bases lay outside the gene matches. In germline, CDR1 is MGHRA, CDR2 YSYEKL. The CDR3 runs 14 residues. CDR3 nucleotides: TGCGCCAGCAGCCGTAACAGGGGCCGCTATGGCTACACCTTC. Protein: CASSRNRGRYGYTF.

The CDR3 spells CASSSGGPSVLGYTF. In DNA form, the CDR3 reads TGTGCCAGCAGTTCGGGGGGCCCGTCTGTGCTTGGCTACACCTTC. This sequence joins TRBV6-5 and TRBJ1-2; a possible D gene is TRBD1 (6 bases). Trimming pared 4 bases from V and 7 bases from J, leaving 19 bases between. CDR1 and CDR2 (germline): MNHEY, SVGAGI. The CDR3 runs to 15 residues.

V usage is TRBV4-2 and J usage is TRBJ2-5, with D possibly matching TRBD2 (6 bases). Trimming took 0 bases from V and 5 from J, leaving 19 bases between them. The CDR3 consists of 17 residues. CDR1 is LGHNA and CDR2 is YNFKEQ in the germline V gene. CDR3 DNA: TGTGCCAGCAGCCAAGATCTTCCGACTAGAGGATCGGAGACCCAGTACTTC. It specifies CASSQDLPTRGSETQYF.

This clone was seen only a few times. This chain connects TRBV3-1 (or the pseudogene TRBV3-2) to TRBJ2-7, with TRBD1 matching 7 bases. CDR1 and CDR2 from the germline V gene are LGHDT and YNNKEL (reference sequence). The CDR3 consists of 13 residues. The V and J ends lost 6 bases and 3 bases, in that order; junction bases with no gene match: 5. CDR3 protein: CASRGDSYYEQYF. Here the CDR3 DNA reads TGTGCCAGCAGGGGGGACAGTTACTACGAGCAGTACTTC.

The chain joins TRBV10-3 to TRBJ1-1; tentatively, D is TRBD1 (6 bases). The germline V gene has CDR1 ENHRY and CDR2 SYGVKD. The CDR3 totals 14 residues. V lost 2 bases to trimming and J lost 1 base, with 8 bases between them. This chain's CDR3 is CAISETGRNTEAFF. CDR3 nucleotide sequence: TGTGCCATCAGTGAGACAGGGAGGAACACTGAAGCTTTCTTT.

This clone was seen only once. The chain employs TRBV9 and TRBJ2-2, with a weak D call TRBD1 (5 bases). V gave up 5 bases and J gave up 7 bases, with 15 bases separating them. This CDR3 region has 14 residues. Looked up from germline, CDR1 is SGDLS and CDR2 is YYNGEE. The CDR3 here is CASRAWGVSGELFF. CDR3 DNA: TGTGCCAGCAGAGCTTGGGGCGTCAGCGGGGAGCTGTTTTTT.

In this sample, this clone turned up once. The chain has TRBV18 and TRBJ1-1; TRBD1 is a possible D gene (5 bases). Germline values: CDR1 KGHSH, CDR2 LQKENI. The CDR3 spans 12 residues. Trimming shortened V by 4 bases and J by 6 bases, and 9 bases separated the two germline ends. The CDR3 reads CASSRQQPEAFF. The CDR3 DNA follows: TGTGCCAGCTCACGACAGCAGCCTGAAGCTTTCTTT.

The rearrangement joins TRBV3-1 (or the pseudogene TRBV3-2) to TRBJ2-2; no definite D call. Germline assignment: CDR1 LGHDT and CDR2 YNNKEL (reference sequence). The CDR3 is 17 amino acids. V lost 5 bases and J lost 0, with 16 bases in between. The CDR3 nucleotides read TGTGCCAGCAGCTCCTTGGGTAGCCGCGCGAACACCGGGGAGCTGTTTTTT. Its protein product is CASSSLGSRANTGELFF.